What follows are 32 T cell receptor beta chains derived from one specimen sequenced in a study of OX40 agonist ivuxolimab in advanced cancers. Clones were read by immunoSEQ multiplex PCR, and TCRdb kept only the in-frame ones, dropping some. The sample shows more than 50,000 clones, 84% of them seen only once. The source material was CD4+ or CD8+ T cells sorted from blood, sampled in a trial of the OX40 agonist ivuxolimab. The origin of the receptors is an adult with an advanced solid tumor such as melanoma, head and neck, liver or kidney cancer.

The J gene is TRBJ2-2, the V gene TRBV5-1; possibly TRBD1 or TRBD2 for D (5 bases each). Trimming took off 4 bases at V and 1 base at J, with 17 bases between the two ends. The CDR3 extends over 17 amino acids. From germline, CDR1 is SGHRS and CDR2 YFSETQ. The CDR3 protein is CASSRSAGTLNTGELFF. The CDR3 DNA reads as TGCGCCAGCAGCCGTTCCGCCGGGACGTTGAACACCGGGGAGCTGTTTTTT. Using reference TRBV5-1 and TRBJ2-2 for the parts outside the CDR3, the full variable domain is KAGVTQTPRYLIKTRGQQVTLSCSPISGHRSVSWYQQTPGQGLQFLFEYFSETQRNKGNFPGRFSGRQFSNSRSEMNVSTLELGDSALYLCASSRSAGTLNTGELFFGEGSRLTVL.

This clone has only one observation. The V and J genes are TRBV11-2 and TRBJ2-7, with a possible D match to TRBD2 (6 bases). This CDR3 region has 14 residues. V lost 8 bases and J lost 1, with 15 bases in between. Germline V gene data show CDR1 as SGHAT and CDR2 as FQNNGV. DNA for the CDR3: TGTGCCAGCGCTATGCTTCGGGGGTCCTACGAGCAGTACTTC. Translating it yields CASAMLRGSYEQYF. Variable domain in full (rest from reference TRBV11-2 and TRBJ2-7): EAGVAQSPRYKIIEKRQSVAFWCNPISGHATLYWYQQILGQGPKLLIQFQNNGVVDDSQLPKDRFSAERLKGVDSTLKIQPAKLEDSAVYLCASAMLRGSYEQYFGPGTRLTVT.

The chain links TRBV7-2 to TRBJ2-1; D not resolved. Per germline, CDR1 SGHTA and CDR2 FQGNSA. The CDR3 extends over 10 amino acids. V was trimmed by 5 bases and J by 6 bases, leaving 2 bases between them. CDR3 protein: CASSINEQFF. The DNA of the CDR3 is TGTGCCAGCAGCATCAATGAGCAGTTCTTC.

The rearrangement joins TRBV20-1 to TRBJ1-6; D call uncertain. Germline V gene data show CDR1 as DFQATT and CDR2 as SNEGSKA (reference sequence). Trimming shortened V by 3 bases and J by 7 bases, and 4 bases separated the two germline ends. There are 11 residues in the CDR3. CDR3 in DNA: TGCAGTGCTAGGGTCAATTCACCCCTCCACTTT. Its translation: CSARVNSPLHF.

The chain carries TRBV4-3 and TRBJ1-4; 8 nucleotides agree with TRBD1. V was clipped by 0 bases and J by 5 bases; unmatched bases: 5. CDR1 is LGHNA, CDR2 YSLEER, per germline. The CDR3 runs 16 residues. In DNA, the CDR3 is TGCGCCAGCAGCCAAGATAACACAGGGGGAAATGAAAAACTGTTTTTT. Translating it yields CASSQDNTGGNEKLFF.

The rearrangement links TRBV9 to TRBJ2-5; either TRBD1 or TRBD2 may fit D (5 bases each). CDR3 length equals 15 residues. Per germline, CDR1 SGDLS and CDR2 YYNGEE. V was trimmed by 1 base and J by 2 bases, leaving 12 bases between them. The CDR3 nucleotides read TGTGCCAGCAGCGTATCGGGGACCACTCAAGAGACCCAGTACTTC. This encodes CASSVSGTTQETQYF.

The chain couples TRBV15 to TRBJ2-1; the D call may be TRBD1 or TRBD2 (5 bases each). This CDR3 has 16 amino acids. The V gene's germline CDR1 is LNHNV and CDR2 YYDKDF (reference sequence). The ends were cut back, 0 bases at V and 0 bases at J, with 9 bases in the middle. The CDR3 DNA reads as TGTGCCACCAGCAGAGATCGGGGCTCCTCCTACAATGAGCAGTTCTTC. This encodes CATSRDRGSSYNEQFF.

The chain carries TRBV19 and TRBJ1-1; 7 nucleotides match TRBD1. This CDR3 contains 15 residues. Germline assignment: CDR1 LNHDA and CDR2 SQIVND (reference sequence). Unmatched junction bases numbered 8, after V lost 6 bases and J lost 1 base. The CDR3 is CASRPRTGWNTEAFF. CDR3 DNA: TGTGCCAGTAGACCCCGGACAGGATGGAACACTGAAGCTTTCTTT.

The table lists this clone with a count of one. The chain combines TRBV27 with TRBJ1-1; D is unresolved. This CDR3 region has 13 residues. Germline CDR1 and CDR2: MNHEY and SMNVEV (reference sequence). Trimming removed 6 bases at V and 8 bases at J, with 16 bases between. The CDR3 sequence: CASRTNFGIEAFF. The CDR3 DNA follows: TGTGCCAGCAGGACAAATTTTGGGATAGAAGCTTTCTTT.

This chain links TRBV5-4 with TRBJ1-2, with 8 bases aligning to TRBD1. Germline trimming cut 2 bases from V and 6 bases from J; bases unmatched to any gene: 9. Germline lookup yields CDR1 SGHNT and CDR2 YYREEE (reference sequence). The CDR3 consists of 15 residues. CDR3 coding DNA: TGTGCCAGCAGCTTATATGACAGGGGCCCTGATGGCTACACCTTC. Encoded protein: CASSLYDRGPDGYTF.

The CDR3: CASSLVTDSYGYTF. CDR3 sequence (DNA): TGTGCCAGCAGCTTAGTAACAGATAGCTATGGCTACACCTTC. The chain has TRBV7-8 and TRBJ1-2, with D hard to call. Trimming took 1 base from V and 4 from J, leaving 10 bases between them. The CDR3 is 14 amino acids. Germline V CDR1 and CDR2: SGHVS, FQNEAQ.

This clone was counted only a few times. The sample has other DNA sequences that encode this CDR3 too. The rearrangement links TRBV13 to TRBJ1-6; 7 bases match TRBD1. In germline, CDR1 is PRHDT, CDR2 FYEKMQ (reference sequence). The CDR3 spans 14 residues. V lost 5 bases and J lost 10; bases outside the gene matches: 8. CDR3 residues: CASSPTGSNSPLHF. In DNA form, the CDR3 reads TGTGCCAGCAGCCCGACAGGGTCCAACTCACCCCTCCACTTT.

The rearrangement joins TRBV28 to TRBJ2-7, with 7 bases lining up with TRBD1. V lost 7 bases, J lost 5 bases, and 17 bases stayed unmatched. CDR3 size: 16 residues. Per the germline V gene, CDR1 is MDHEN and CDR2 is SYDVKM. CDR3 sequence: CASTDAPGQDVHEQYF. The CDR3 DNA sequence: TGTGCCAGCACCGATGCCCCCGGACAGGATGTGCACGAGCAGTACTTC.

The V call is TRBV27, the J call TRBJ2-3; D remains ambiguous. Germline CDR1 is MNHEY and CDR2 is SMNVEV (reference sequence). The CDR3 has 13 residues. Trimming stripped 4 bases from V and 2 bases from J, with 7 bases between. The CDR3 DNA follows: TGTGCCAGCAGTTCAGGATCCACAGATACGCAGTATTTT. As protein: CASSSGSTDTQYF.

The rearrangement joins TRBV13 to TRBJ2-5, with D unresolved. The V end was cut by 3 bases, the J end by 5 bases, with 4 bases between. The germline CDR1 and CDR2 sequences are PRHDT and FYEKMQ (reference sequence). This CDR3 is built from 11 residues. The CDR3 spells CASSFSETQYF. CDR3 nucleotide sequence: TGTGCCAGCAGCTTTTCCGAGACCCAGTACTTC.

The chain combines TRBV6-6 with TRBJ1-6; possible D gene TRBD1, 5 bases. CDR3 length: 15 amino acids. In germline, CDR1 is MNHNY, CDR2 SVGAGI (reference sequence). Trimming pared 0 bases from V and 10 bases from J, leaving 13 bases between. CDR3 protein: CASSYSSGSGSPLHF. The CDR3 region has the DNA TGTGCCAGCAGTTACTCATCAGGGTCTGGGTCACCCCTCCACTTT.

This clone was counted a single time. The CDR3 DNA sequence: TGTGCCAGCAGCTTAGATAGGGCAACTAATGAAAAACTGTTTTTT. This encodes CASSLDRATNEKLFF. The gene calls are TRBV7-2 and TRBJ1-4; D gene ambiguous. The germline V gene has CDR1 SGHTA and CDR2 FQGNSA. V gave up 1 base and J gave up 0 bases, with 6 bases separating them. The CDR3 totals 15 residues. Full variable domain (outside the CDR3, taken from reference TRBV7-2 and TRBJ1-4): GAGVSQSPSNKVTEKGKDVELRCDPISGHTALYWYRQSLGQGLEFLIYFQGNSAPDKSGLPSDRFSAERTGGSVSTLTIQRTQQEDSAVYLCASSLDRATNEKLFFGSGTQLSVL.

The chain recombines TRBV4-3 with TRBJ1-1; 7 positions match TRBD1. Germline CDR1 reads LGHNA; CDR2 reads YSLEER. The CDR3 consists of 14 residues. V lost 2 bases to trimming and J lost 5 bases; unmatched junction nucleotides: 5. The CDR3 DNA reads TGCGCCAGCAGCCAAACCAACAGGGGAACTGAAGCTTTCTTT. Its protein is CASSQTNRGTEAFF.

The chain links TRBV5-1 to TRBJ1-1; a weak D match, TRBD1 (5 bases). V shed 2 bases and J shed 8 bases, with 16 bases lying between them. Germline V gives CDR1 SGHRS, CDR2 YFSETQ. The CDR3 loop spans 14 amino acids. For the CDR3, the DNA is TGCGCCAGCAGCTTAGGGGAGGCGGCGGGGGAAGCTTTCTTT. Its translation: CASSLGEAAGEAFF.

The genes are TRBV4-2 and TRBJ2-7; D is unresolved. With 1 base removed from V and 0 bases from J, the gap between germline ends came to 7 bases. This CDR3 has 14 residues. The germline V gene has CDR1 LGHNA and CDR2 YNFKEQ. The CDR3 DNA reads TGTGCCAGCAGCCAAGGGAGCCTCTCCTACGAGCAGTACTTC. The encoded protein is CASSQGSLSYEQYF.

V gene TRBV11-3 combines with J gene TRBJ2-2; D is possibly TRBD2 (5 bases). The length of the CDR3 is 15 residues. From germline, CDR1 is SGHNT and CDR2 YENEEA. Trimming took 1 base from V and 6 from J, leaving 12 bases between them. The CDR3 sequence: CASSLAGIGAGELFF. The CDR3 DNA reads TGTGCCAGCAGCTTAGCGGGGATAGGTGCCGGGGAGCTGTTTTTT. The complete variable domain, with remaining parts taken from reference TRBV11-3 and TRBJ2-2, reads EAGVVQSPRYKIIEKKQPVAFWCNPISGHNTLYWYLQNLGQGPELLIRYENEEAVDDSQLPKDRFSAERLKGVDSTLKIQPAELGDSAVYLCASSLAGIGAGELFFGEGSRLTVL.

CDR3 amino acids: CASRRGPSTDTQYF. The DNA for the CDR3 is TGTGCCAGCCGGAGGGGGCCTAGCACAGATACGCAGTATTTT. The chain has TRBV19 and TRBJ2-3, with D possibly TRBD1 on 7 matching bases. The CDR3 runs 14 residues. V gave up 9 bases and J gave up 0 bases, with 13 bases separating them. The germline CDR1 and CDR2 sequences are LNHDA and SQIVND (reference sequence).

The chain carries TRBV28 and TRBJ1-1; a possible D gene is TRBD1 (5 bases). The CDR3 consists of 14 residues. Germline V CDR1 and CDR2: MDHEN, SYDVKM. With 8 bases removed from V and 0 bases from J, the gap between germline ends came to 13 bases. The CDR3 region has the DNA TGTGCCAGCGGGGACGAGGCCCTGAACACTGAAGCTTTCTTT. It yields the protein CASGDEALNTEAFF.

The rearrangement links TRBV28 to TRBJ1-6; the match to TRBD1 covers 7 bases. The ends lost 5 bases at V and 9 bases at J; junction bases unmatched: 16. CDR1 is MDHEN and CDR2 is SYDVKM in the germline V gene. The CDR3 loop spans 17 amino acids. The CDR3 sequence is CASSPEQGLYGSSPLHF. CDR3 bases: TGTGCCAGCAGTCCAGAACAGGGGCTATACGGTAGTTCACCCCTCCACTTT.

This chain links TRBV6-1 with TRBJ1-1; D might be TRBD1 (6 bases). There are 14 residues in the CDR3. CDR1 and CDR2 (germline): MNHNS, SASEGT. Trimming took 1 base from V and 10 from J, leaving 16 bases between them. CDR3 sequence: CASSEGRGGYGAFF. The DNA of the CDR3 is TGTGCCAGCAGTGAAGGTAGAGGGGGATACGGAGCTTTCTTT.

The CDR3 spells CATSSGGVNNEQFF. DNA of the CDR3: TGTGCCACCTCTAGCGGGGGGGTCAACAATGAGCAGTTCTTC. The chain links TRBV5-4 to TRBJ2-1, with 12 bases aligning to TRBD2. The CDR3 runs 14 residues. The V segment lost 9 bases and the J segment 5 bases; nucleotides outside the gene matches: 6. In germline, CDR1 is SGHNT, CDR2 YYREEE (reference sequence).

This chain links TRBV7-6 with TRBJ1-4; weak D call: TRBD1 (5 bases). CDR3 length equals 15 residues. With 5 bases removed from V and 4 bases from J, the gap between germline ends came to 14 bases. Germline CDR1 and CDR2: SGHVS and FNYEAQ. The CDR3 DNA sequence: TGTGCCAGCAGCCCCACGGGGGGATTTAATGAAAAACTGTTTTTT. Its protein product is CASSPTGGFNEKLFF. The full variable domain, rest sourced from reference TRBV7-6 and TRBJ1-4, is GAGVSQSPRYKVTKRGQDVALRCDPISGHVSLYWYRQALGQGPEFLTYFNYEAQQDKSGLPNDRFSAERPEGSISTLTIQRTEQRDSAMYRCASSPTGGFNEKLFFGSGTQLSVL.

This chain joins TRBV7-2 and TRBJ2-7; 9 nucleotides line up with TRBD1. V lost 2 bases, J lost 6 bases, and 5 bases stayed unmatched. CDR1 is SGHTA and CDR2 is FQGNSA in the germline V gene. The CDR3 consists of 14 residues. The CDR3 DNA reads TGTGCCAGCAGCTTATTCACAGGGGGCGGCGAGCAGTACTTC. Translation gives CASSLFTGGGEQYF.

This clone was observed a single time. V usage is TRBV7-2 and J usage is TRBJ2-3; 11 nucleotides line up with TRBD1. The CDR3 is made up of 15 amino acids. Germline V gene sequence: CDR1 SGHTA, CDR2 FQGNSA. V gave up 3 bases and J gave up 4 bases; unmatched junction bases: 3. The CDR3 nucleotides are TGTGCCAGCAGCTTGGGGACAGGGGGACCAGATACGCAGTATTTT. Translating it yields CASSLGTGGPDTQYF.

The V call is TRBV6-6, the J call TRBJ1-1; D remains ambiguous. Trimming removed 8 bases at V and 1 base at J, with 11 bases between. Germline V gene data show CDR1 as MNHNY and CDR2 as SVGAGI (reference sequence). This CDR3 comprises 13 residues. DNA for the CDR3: TGTGCCAGCGGTAGGAATCCGAACACTGAAGCTTTCTTT. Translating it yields CASGRNPNTEAFF.

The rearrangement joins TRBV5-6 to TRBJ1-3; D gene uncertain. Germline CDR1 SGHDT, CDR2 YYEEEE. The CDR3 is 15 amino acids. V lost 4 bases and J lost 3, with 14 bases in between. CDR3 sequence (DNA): TGTGCCAGCAGCCTACGGGGAGGGCTTGGAAACACCATATATTTT. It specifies CASSLRGGLGNTIYF.

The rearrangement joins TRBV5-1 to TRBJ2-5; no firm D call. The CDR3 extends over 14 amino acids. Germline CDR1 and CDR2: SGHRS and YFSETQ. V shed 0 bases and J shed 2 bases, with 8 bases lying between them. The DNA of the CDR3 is TGCGCCAGCAGCTTGGCGTTAGGGCAAGAGACCCAGTACTTC. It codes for CASSLALGQETQYF.